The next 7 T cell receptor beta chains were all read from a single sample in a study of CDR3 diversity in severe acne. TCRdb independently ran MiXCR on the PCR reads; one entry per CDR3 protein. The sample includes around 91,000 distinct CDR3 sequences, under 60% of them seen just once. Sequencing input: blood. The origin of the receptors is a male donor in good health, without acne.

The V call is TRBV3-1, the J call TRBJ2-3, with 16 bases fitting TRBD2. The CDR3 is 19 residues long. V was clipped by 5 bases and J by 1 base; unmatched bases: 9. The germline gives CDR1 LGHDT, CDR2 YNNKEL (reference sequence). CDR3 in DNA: TGTGCCAGCAGCGCCGGGACTAGCGGGAGGGCCGGGGGCACAGATACGCAGTATTTT. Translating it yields CASSAGTSGRAGGTDTQYF.

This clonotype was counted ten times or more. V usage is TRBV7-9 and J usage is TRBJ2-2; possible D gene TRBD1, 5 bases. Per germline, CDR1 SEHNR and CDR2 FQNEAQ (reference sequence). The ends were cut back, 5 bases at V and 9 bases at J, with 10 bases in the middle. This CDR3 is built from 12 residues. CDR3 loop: CASSQGGRELFF. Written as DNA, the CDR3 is TGTGCCAGCAGCCAGGGCGGCCGGGAGCTGTTTTTT.

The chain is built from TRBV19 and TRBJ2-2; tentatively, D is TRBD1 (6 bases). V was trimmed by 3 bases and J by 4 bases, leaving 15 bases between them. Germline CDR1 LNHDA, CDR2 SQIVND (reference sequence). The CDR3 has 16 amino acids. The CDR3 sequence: CASSIPGQRTTGELFF. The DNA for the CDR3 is TGTGCCAGTAGTATCCCCGGACAGAGAACCACCGGGGAGCTGTTTTTT.

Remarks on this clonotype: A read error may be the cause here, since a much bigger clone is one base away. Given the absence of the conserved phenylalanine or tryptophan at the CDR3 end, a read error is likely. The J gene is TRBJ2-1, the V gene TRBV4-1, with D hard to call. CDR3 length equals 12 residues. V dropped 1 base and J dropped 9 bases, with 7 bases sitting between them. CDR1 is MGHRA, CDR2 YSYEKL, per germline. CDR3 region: CASSQGYSEQFL. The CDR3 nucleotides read TGCGCCAGCAGCCAAGGGTATAGTGAGCAGTTCCTC.

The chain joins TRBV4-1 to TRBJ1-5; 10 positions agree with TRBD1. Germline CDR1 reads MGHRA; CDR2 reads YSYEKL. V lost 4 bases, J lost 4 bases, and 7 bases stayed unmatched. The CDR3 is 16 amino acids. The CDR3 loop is CASSRPGDRGNQPQHF. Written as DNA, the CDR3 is TGCGCCAGCAGCCGCCCGGGGGACAGGGGAAATCAGCCCCAGCATTTT.

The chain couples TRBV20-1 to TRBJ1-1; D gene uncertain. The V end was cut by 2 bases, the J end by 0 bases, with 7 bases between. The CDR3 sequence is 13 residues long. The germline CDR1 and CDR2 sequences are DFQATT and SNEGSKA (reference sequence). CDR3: CSARRYLNTEAFF. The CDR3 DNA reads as TGCAGTGCTAGAAGGTACCTGAACACTGAAGCTTTCTTT.

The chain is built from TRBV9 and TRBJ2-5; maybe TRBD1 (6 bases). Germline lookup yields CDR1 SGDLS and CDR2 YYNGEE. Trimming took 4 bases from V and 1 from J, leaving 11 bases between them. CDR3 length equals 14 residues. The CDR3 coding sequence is TGTGCCAGCAGCCCAGGGACACCCCAAGAGACCCAGTACTTC. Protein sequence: CASSPGTPQETQYF.